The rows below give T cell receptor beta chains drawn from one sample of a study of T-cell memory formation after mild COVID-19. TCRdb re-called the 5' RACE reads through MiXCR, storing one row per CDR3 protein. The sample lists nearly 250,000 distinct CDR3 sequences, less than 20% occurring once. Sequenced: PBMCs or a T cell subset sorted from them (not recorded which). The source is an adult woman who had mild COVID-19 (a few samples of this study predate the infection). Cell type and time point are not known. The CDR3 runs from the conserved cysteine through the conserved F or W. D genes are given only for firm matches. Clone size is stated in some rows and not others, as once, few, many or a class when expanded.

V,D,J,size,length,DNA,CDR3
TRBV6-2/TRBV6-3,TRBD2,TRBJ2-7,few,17,TGTGCCAGCAGTGTAGGGACTAGCGGGAGGACAATCTACGAGCAGTACTTC,CASSVGTSGRTIYEQYF
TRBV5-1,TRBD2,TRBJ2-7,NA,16,TGCGCCAGCAGCGGACCGAGACTAGCGGATACTTACGAGCAGTACTTC,CASSGPRLADTYEQYF
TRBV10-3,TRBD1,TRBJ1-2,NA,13,TGTGCCACCGGGACAGGGGGAAACTATGGCTACACCTTC,CATGTGGNYGYTF
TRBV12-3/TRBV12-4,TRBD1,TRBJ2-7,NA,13,TGTGCCAGCAGTCCCGGGACAGGGGTATCGCAGTACTTC,CASSPGTGVSQYF
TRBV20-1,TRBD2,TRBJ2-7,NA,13,TGCAGTGCCCCGACTAGCGGGGGCTACGAGCAGTACTTC,CSAPTSGGYEQYF
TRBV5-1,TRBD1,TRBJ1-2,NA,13,TGCGCCACCTCGCCGGGACAGGCCTATGGCTACACCTTC,CATSPGQAYGYTF
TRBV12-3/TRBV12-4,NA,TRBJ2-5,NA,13,TGTGCCAGCAGAGCAGGGTCTTTAGAGACCCAGTACTTC,CASRAGSLETQYF
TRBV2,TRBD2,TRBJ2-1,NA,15,TGTGCCAGCAGTGAATTGGCGGGAGCCTACAATGAGCAGTTCTTC,CASSELAGAYNEQFF
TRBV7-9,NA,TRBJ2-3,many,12,TGTGCCAGCAGCTCTGGGAGAGATACGCAGTATTTT,CASSSGRDTQYF
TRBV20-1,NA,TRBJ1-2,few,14,TGCAGTGCTGGGACCGCTCAATTAGTGTTTGGCTACACCTTC,CSAGTAQLVFGYTF
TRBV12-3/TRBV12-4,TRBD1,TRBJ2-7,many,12,TGTGCCAGCAGTGAAAACAGGGGCGAGCAGTACTTC,CASSENRGEQYF
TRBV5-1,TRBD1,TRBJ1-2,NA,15,TGCGCCAGCAGCCTTGGGACAGCGAAGAGCTATGGCTACACCTTC,CASSLGTAKSYGYTF
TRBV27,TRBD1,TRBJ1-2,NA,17,TGTGCCAGCAGTCCCCGAGGATTGACAGGGGGAGGCTATGGCTACACCTTC,CASSPRGLTGGGYGYTF
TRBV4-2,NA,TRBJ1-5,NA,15,TGTGCCAGCAGCCCTCACGCAAATAGCAATCAGCCCCAGCATTTT,CASSPHANSNQPQHF
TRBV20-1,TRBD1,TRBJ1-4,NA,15,TGCAGTGCTAGCCAGGGGGCGCGAACTAATGAAAAACTGTTTTTT,CSASQGARTNEKLFF
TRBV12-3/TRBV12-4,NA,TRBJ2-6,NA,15,TGTGCCAGCACCTTCGACAGGACTGGGGCCAACGTCCTGACTTTC,CASTFDRTGANVLTF
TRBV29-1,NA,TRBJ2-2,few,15,TGCAGCGTTGTGGGGCGATCTAGCGTGGCCGGGGAGCTGTTTTTT,CSVVGRSSVAGELFF
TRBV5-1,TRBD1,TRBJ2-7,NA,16,TGCGCCAGCAGCTTGGACGGTGGCACAGGGGGGTTCGAGCAGTACTTC,CASSLDGGTGGFEQYF
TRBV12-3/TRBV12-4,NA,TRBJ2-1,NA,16,TGTGCCAGCAGTTTAAGACTAGGAGGCTCCTACAATGAGCAGTTCTTC,CASSLRLGGSYNEQFF
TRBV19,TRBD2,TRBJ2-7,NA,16,TGTGCCAGTAGTAAACTAGCGGGAGCCGGGTATTACGAGCAGTACTTC,CASSKLAGAGYYEQYF
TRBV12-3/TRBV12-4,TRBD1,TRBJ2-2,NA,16,TGTGCCAGCAGTTTGGGACAGGGAAGAACACCCGGGGAGCTGTTTTTT,CASSLGQGRTPGELFF
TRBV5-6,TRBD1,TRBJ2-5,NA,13,TGTGCCAGCAGCCCGGACAGGGAAGAGACCCAGTACTTC,CASSPDREETQYF
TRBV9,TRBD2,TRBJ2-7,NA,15,TGTGCCAGCAGCGTTGAGGGGACTAAGGCCTACGAGCAGTACTTC,CASSVEGTKAYEQYF
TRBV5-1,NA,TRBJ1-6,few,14,TGCGCCAGCAGCTTGGGGACAGAGAATTCACCCCTCCACTTT,CASSLGTENSPLHF
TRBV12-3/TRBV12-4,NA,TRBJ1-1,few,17,TGTGCCAGCAGTTTACGGGGTTTGGTCAGAGGGAACACTGAAGCTTTCTTT,CASSLRGLVRGNTEAFF
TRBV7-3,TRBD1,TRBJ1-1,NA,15,TGTGCCAGCAGCTTACAGGGGGGAGGGAACACTGAAGCTTTCTTT,CASSLQGGGNTEAFF
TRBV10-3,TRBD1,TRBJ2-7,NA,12,TGTGCCATCAGAGGGGGCGGCCACGAGCAGTACTTC,CAIRGGGHEQYF
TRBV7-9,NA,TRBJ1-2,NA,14,TGTGCCAGCAGCCTCCCCTTGACGGGAGCCGGCTACACCTTC,CASSLPLTGAGYTF
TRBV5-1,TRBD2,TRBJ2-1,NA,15,TGCGCCAGCAGCTTTCTAGCGGGGGTAGACTATGAGCAGTTCTTC,CASSFLAGVDYEQFF
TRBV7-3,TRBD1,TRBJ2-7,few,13,TGTGCCAGCAGCCCGTCGACAGGGTACGAGCAGTACTTC,CASSPSTGYEQYF
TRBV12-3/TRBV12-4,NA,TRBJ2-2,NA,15,TGTGCCAGCAGTTTAGAGGGGGCGAACACCGGGGAGCTGTTTTTT,CASSLEGANTGELFF
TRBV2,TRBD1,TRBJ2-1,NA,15,TGTGCCAGCAGAGACACCGGGACAGGGGCCAATGAGCAGTTCTTC,CASRDTGTGANEQFF
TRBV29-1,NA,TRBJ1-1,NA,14,TGCAGCGTTGAAGTCGCTGGACAGAACACTGAAGCTTTCTTT,CSVEVAGQNTEAFF
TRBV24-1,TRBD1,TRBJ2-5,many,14,TGTGCCCACACCTTTCGGGACAGGGTGGAGACCCAGTACTTC,CAHTFRDRVETQYF
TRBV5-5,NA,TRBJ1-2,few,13,TGTGCCAGCAGCTTGGTCAACGACTATGGCTACACCTTC,CASSLVNDYGYTF
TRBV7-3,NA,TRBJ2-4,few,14,TGTGCCAGCAGCTTAAGGGGGCCAGAGGACATTCAGTACTTC,CASSLRGPEDIQYF
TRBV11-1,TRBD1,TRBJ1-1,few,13,TGTGCCAGCAGCTTATGGACAGGGATTGAAGCTTTCTTT,CASSLWTGIEAFF
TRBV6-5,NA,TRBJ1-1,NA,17,TGTGCCAGCACCCCCCGTGGGTACCAAATTCCGAACACTGAAGCTTTCTTT,CASTPRGYQIPNTEAFF
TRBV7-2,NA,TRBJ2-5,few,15,TGTGCCAGCAGCATACAGGAGGGGAATTGGGAGACCCAGTACTTC,CASSIQEGNWETQYF
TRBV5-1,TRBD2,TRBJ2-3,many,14,TGCGCCAGCAGCCGTAGCGGGGATACAGATACGCAGTATTTT,CASSRSGDTDTQYF
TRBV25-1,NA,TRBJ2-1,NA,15,TGTGCCAGCAGTGAGGAGGGGGGCTCCTACAATGAGCAGTTCTTC,CASSEEGGSYNEQFF
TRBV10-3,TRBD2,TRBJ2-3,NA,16,TGTGCCATCAGTGAGTTTCCTAGCGGAAACACAGATACGCAGTATTTT,CAISEFPSGNTDTQYF
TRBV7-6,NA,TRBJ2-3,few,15,TGTGCCAGCAGCTTAGTGCCAGGGGCCACAGATACGCAGTATTTT,CASSLVPGATDTQYF
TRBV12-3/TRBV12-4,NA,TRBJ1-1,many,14,TGTGCCAGCAGTCTAGGACCGACTTACACTGAAGCTTTCTTT,CASSLGPTYTEAFF
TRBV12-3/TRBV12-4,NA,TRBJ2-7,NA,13,TGTGCCAGCAGTTTGGCAGGAGATTACGAGCAGTACTTC,CASSLAGDYEQYF
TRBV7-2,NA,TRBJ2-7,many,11,TGTGCCAGCAGCTTCACCTACGAGCAGTACTTC,CASSFTYEQYF
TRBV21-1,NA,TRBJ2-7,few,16,TGTGCCAGCAGCAAGAACCCGGTGGGGACTCGGTACGAGCAGTACTTC,CASSKNPVGTRYEQYF
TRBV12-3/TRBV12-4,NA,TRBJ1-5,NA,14,TGTGCCAGCAGTTTTCAATTGGGCAATCAGCCCCAGCATTTT,CASSFQLGNQPQHF
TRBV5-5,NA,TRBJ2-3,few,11,TGTGCCAGCAGCTTGAGTCATACGCAGTATTTT,CASSLSHTQYF
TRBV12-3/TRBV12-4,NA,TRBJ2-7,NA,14,TGTGCCAGCAGTTTCGGACACGGGGGTTACGAGCAGTACTTC,CASSFGHGGYEQYF
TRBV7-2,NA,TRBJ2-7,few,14,TGTGCCAGCAGCTTAGCGCTGGCTTCCTGGGTGCAGTACTTC,CASSLALASWVQYF
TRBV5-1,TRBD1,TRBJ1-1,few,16,TGCGCCAGCAGCTCAACTTGGGGACAGTTGAACACTGAAGCTTTCTTT,CASSSTWGQLNTEAFF
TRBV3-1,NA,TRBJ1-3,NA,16,TGTGCCAGCAGCCAGAGGGACCGATACCCTGGAAACACCATATATTTT,CASSQRDRYPGNTIYF
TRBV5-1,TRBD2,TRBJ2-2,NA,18,TGCGCCAGCAGCACCGGGACTAGCGGGGGGGCCCGCACCGGGGAGCTGTTTTTT,CASSTGTSGGARTGELFF
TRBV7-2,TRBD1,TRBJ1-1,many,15,TGTGCCAGCAGCTTCCAAAACGCAGGGGGCACTGAAGCTTTCTTT,CASSFQNAGGTEAFF